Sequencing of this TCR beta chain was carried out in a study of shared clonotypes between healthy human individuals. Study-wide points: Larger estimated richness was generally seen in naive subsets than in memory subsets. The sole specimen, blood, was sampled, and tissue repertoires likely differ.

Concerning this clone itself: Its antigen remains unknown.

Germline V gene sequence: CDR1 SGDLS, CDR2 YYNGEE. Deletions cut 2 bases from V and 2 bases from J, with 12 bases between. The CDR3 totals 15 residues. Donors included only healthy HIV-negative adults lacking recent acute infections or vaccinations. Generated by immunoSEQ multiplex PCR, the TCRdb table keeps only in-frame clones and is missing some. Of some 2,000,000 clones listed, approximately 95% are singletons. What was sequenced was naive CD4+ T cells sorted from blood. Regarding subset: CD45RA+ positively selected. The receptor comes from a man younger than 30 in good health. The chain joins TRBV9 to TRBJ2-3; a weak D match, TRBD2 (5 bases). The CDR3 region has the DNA TGTGCCAGCAGCGTTACTAGTTCGTACACAGATACGCAGTATTTT. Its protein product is CASSVTSSYTDTQYF.